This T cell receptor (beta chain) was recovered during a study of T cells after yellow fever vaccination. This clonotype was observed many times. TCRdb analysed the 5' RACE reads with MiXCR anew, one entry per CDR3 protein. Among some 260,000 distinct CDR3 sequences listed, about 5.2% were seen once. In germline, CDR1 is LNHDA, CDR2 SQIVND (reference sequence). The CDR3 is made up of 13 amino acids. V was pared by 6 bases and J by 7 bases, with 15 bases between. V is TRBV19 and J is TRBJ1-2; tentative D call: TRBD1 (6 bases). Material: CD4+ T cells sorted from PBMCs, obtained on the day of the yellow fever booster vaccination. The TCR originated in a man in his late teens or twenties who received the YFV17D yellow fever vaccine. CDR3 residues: CASRTGLVAGYTF. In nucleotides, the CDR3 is TGTGCCAGTAGAACAGGGCTCGTTGCTGGCTACACCTTC.